A selection of T cell receptor beta chains follows, all from one sample in a study of T cells in localized non-small cell lung cancer. Assay used: immunoSEQ multiplex PCR; TCRdb lists only in-frame clones, some missing. The sample carries thousands of clones, roughly 20% recorded once. The specimen comprised lung tumor tissue, sampled before any cancer treatment. All receptors derive from a man between 40 and 75 years old with stage II lung adenocarcinoma. The CDR3 runs from the conserved cysteine through the conserved F or W. A D gene is named only where the DNA matches it firmly. Size is omitted from some rows. Given values are once, few, many or a class for expanded clones.

v_gene	d_gene	abundance	j_gene	CDR3aa	CDR3nt
TRBV30	TRBD1	-	TRBJ1-5	CAWSDPQTGREPQHF	TGTGCCTGGAGCGATCCTCAGACAGGGAGGGAGCCCCAGCATTTT
TRBV6-8	-	few	TRBJ2-6	CASSPGASGANVLTF	TGTGCCAGCAGCCCGGGGGCCTCTGGGGCCAACGTCCTGACTTTC
TRBV12-2	-	-	TRBJ2-5	CATSRGREGYKETQYF	TGTGCCACATCAAGGGGACGGGAAGGTTACAAAGAGACCCAGTACTTC
TRBV9	-	-	TRBJ2-5	CASSLGRGQETQYF	TGTGCCAGCAGCTTAGGCAGGGGTCAAGAGACCCAGTACTTC
TRBV29-1	TRBD2	-	TRBJ2-1	CSAAGGPHNEQFF	TGCAGCGCCGCGGGGGGGCCGCACAATGAGCAGTTCTTC
TRBV12-5	TRBD2	few	TRBJ2-1	CASGTKRGNSYNEQFF	TGTGCTAGTGGTACTAAGCGGGGGAACTCCTACAATGAGCAGTTCTTC
TRBV19	-	few	TRBJ1-6	CASSDQIYNSPLHF	TGTGCCAGTAGTGATCAGATCTATAATTCACCCCTCCACTTT
TRBV4-1	TRBD2	-	TRBJ2-5	CASSQEWRGAGETQYF	TGCGCCAGCAGCCAAGAATGGCGGGGGGCTGGGGAGACCCAGTACTTC
TRBV6-8	TRBD2	few	TRBJ2-1	CASNLAGYNEQFF	TGTGCCAGCAACCTAGCGGGCTACAATGAGCAGTTCTTC
TRBV6-8	-	few	TRBJ1-5	CASTEQVNQPQHF	TGTGCCAGCACCGAACAGGTAAATCAGCCCCAGCATTTT
TRBV11-3	-	-	TRBJ2-5	CASSLGGNRKETQYF	TGTGCCAGCAGCCTTGGGGGGAACAGAAAAGAGACCCAGTACTTC
TRBV19	-	few	TRBJ1-1	CASSIEGRLESTEAFF	TGTGCCAGTAGTATAGAAGGCAGGTTGGAGAGCACTGAAGCTTTCTTT
TRBV6-8	-	medium-sized	TRBJ1-5	CASTLQGLDQPQHF	TGTGCCAGCACACTTCAGGGACTCGATCAGCCCCAGCATTTT
TRBV6-8	TRBD2	medium-sized	TRBJ2-7	CASTLRLAGSYEQYF	TGTGCCAGCACCCTAAGGCTAGCGGGCTCCTACGAGCAGTACTTC
TRBV29-1	TRBD1	-	TRBJ1-2	CSVEENSGTGLGYTF	TGCAGCGTTGAAGAGAACTCCGGGACAGGGTTGGGCTACACCTTC
TRBV28	-	few	TRBJ1-5	CASDPRGRNQPQHF	TGTGCCAGCGACCCTAGGGGTCGCAATCAGCCCCAGCATTTT
TRBV5-1	TRBD1	few	TRBJ1-1	CASSGDNRGTEAFF	TGCGCCAGCAGCGGGGATAACAGGGGCACTGAAGCTTTCTTT
TRBV11-3	-	few	TRBJ2-7	CASSPGVLGYEQYF	TGTGCCAGCAGCCCAGGGGTCCTAGGCTACGAGCAGTACTTC
TRBV6-8	TRBD2	-	TRBJ2-5	CASRGMGREEGETQYF	TGTGCCAGCAGGGGAATGGGGCGGGAGGAGGGAGAGACCCAGTACTTC
TRBV6-8	TRBD2	few	TRBJ2-2	CAISNPGLAPGNTGELFF	TGTGCCATCAGCAACCCGGGACTAGCTCCTGGGAACACCGGGGAGCTGTTTTTT
TRBV6-8	-	-	TRBJ2-5	CASSPDSQETQYF	TGTGCCAGCAGCCCGGACAGCCAAGAGACCCAGTACTTC
TRBV6-8	-	-	TRBJ1-4	CASSYHGGNEKLFF	TGTGCCAGCAGCTACCACGGGGGAAATGAAAAACTGTTTTTT
TRBV29-1	-	-	TRBJ2-1	CSVVDLGSYNEQFF	TGCAGCGTTGTCGACCTGGGCTCCTACAATGAGCAGTTCTTC
TRBV6-8	TRBD2	medium-sized	TRBJ2-1	CASSPGLLEGEQFF	TGTGCCAGCAGTCCGGGACTACTAGAGGGTGAGCAGTTCTTC
TRBV11-3	-	medium-sized	TRBJ2-2	CASSLSWTPNTGELFF	TGTGCCAGCAGCTTAAGTTGGACTCCGAACACCGGGGAGCTGTTTTTT
TRBV14	-	-	TRBJ2-6	CASSHAGANVLTF	TGTGCCAGCAGCCACGCCGGGGCCAACGTCCTGACTTTC
TRBV15	TRBD2	few	TRBJ2-1	CATSKGTSINEQFF	TGTGCCACCAGCAAGGGGACTAGCATCAATGAGCAGTTCTTC
TRBV9	-	-	TRBJ1-3	CASSVEIFFDSGNTIYF	TGTGCCAGCAGCGTAGAAATTTTTTTCGACTCTGGAAACACCATATATTTT
TRBV6-8	-	-	TRBJ2-1	CASSYSMNEQFF	TGTGCCAGCAGTTACTCGATGAATGAGCAGTTCTTC
TRBV28	-	-	TRBJ1-5	CATVDWGRNQPQHF	TGTGCCACAGTAGATTGGGGTCGCAATCAGCCCCAGCATTTT
TRBV11-3	TRBD2	-	TRBJ2-1	CASSSRGDSYNEQFF	TGTGCCAGCAGCTCCCGGGGGGATTCCTACAATGAGCAGTTCTTC
TRBV5-1	-	-	TRBJ1-4	CASSSADTTLNEKLFF	TGCGCCAGCAGCTCCGCGGACACGACGCTTAATGAAAAACTGTTTTTT
TRBV6-7	-	few	TRBJ1-1	CASSTGTEAFF	TGTGCCAGCAGTACGGGGACTGAAGCTTTCTTT
TRBV19	TRBD1	-	TRBJ1-2	CASSPGQGMTSGYTF	TGTGCCAGTAGTCCGGGACAGGGAATGACGTCTGGCTACACCTTC
TRBV11-3	-	-	TRBJ2-1	CASSFFRQSPNEQFF	TGTGCCAGCAGCTTCTTCCGACAGAGCCCTAATGAGCAGTTCTTC